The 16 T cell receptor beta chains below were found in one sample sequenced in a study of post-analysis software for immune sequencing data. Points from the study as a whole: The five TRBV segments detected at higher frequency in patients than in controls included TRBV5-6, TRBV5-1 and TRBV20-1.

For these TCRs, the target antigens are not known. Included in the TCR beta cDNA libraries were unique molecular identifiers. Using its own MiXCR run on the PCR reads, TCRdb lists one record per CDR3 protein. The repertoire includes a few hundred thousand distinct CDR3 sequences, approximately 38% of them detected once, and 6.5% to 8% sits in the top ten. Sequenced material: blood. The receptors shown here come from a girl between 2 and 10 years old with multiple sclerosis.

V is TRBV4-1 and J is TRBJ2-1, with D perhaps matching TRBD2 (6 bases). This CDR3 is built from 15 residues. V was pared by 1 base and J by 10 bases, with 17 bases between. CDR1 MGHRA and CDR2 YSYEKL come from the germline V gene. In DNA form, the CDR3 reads TGCGCCAGCAGCCAAGTTCCAGGGAAGGACTACGAGCAGTTCTTC. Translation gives CASSQVPGKDYEQFF.

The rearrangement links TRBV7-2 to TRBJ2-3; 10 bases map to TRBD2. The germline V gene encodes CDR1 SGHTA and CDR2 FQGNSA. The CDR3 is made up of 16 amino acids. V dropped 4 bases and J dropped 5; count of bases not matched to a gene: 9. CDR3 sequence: CASSSQWASGRDTQYF. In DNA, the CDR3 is TGTGCCAGCAGCTCTCAGTGGGCTAGCGGGAGAGATACGCAGTATTTT.

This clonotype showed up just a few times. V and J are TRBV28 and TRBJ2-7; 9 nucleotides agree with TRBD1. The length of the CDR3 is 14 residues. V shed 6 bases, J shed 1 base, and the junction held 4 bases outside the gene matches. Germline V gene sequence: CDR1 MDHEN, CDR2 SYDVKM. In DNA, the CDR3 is TGTGCCAGCAGGGGGGACAGGGCTTCCTACGAGCAGTACTTC. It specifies CASRGDRASYEQYF.

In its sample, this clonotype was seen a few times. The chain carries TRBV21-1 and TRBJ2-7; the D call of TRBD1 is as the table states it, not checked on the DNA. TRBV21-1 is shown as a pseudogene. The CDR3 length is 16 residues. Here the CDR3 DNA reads TGTGCCAGCAGCACCGCCGGGACAGGGGTTGTCTACGAGCAGTACTTC. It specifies CASSTAGTGVVYEQYF.

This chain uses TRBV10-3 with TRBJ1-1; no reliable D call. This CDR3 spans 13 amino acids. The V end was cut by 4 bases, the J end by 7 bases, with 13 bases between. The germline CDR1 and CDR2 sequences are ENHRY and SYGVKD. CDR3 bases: TGTGCCATCAGTGCGCAATTAAGGAGTGAAGCTTTCTTT. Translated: CAISAQLRSEAFF.

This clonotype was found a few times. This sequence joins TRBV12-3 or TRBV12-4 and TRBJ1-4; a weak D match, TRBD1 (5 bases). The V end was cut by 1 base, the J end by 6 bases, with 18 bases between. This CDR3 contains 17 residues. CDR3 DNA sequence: TGTGCCAGCAGTTTAGGGAGGGGCCTCCGCCGGGATGAAAAACTGTTTTTT. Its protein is CASSLGRGLRRDEKLFF.

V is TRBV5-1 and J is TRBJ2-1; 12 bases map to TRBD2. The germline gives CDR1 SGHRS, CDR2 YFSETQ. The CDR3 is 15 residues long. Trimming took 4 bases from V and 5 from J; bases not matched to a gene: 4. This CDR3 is CASSIPSGGDNEQFF. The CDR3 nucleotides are TGCGCCAGCAGCATACCTAGCGGGGGGGACAATGAGCAGTTCTTC.

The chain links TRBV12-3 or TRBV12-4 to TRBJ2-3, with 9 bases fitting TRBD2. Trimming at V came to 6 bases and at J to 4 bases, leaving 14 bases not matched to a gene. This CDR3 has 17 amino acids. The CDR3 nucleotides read TGTGCCAGCAGGCTTCTCGGCGGGGGGGCCGAGGCAGATACGCAGTATTTT. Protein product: CASRLLGGGAEADTQYF.

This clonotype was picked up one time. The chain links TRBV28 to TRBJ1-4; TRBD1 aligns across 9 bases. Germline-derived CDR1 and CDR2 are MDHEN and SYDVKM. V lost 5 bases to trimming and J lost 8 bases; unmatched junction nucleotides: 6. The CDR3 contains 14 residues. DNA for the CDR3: TGTGCCAGCAGTCCTGGACAGGGGTGGGAAAAACTGTTTTTT. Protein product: CASSPGQGWEKLFF.

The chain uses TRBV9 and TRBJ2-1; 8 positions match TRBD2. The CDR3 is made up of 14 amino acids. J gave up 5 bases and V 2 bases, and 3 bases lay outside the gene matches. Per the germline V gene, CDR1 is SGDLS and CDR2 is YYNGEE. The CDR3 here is CASSVTSGHNEQFF. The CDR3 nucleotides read TGTGCCAGCAGCGTCACTAGCGGACACAATGAGCAGTTCTTC.

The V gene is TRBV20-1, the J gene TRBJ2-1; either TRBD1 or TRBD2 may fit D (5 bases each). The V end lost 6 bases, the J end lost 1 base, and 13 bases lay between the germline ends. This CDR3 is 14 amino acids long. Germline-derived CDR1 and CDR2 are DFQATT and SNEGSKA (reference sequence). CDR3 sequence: CSAKSWGSYNEQFF. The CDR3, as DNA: TGCAGTGCAAAGAGCTGGGGGTCCTACAATGAGCAGTTCTTC.

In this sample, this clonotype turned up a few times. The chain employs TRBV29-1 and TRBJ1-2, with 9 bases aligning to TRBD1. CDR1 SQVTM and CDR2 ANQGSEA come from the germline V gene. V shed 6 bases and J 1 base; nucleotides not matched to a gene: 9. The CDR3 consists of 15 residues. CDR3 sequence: CSVTDRGWGNYGYTF. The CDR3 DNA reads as TGCAGCGTCACGGACAGGGGATGGGGTAACTATGGCTACACCTTC.

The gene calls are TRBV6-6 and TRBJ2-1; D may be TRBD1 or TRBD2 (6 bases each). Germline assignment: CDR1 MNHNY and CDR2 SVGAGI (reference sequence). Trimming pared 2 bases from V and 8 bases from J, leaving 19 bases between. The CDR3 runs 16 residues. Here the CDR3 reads CASSYTEGPQGYEQFF. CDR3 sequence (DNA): TGTGCCAGCAGTTACACGGAGGGGCCCCAGGGGTATGAGCAGTTCTTC.

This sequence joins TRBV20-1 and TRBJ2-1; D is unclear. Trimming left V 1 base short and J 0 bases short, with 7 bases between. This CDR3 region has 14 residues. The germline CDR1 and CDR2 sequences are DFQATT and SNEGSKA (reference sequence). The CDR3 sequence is CSARGPDSYNEQFF. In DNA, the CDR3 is TGCAGTGCTAGAGGCCCGGACTCCTACAATGAGCAGTTCTTC.

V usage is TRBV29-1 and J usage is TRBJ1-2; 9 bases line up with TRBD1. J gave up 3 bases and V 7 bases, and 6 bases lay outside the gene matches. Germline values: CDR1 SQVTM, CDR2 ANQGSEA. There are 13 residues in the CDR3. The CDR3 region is CSGGDREDYGYTF. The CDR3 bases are TGCAGCGGCGGGGACAGGGAAGACTATGGCTACACCTTC.

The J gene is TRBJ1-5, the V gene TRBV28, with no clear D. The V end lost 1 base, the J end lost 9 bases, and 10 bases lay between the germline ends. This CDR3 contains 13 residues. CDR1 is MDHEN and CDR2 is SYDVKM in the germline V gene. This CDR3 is CASSLLVGRPQHF. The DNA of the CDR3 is TGTGCCAGCAGTTTATTGGTTGGAAGGCCCCAGCATTTT.